Following are 11 T cell receptor beta chains from one sample sequenced in a study of blood T cell repertoires in COVID-19. The method was immunoSEQ multiplex PCR; TCRdb's version includes in-frame clones alone and lacks a portion of them. The sample contains about 260,000 clones, almost 90% of which appear only once. The specimen sequenced was peripheral blood. These receptors all come from a woman in her twenties or thirties with COVID-19, enrolled during active disease.

Here the CDR3 DNA reads TGTGCCAGCAGGGGGACAGACCTCTACGAGCAGTACTTC. Translated, it gives CASRGTDLYEQYF. V gene TRBV27 combines with J gene TRBJ2-7, with 7 bases identical to TRBD1. The CDR3 runs to 13 residues. Germline V gene data show CDR1 as MNHEY and CDR2 as SMNVEV (reference sequence). The J segment lost 3 bases and the V segment lost 6 bases, leaving 5 bases of the junction unmatched.

The rearrangement uses TRBV6-5 and TRBJ1-6; D remains unclear. V shed 10 bases and J shed 5 bases, with 15 bases lying between them. The CDR3 loop spans 14 amino acids. The V gene's germline CDR1 is MNHEY and CDR2 SVGAGI. The CDR3 spells CATTRSPHNSPLHF. In DNA, the CDR3 is TGTGCCACCACGAGGAGTCCTCATAATTCACCCCTCCACTTT.

V gene TRBV28 combines with J gene TRBJ2-3; a weak D match, TRBD2 (5 bases). CDR1 MDHEN and CDR2 SYDVKM come from the germline V gene. The CDR3 totals 14 residues. V was shortened by 6 bases and J by 5 bases, with 15 bases between the two germline ends. Here the CDR3 DNA reads TGTGCCAGCAGCCTCGGACTTGGCGGAGATACGCAGTATTTT. As protein: CASSLGLGGDTQYF. Looking up the rest from reference TRBV28 and TRBJ2-3 gives the full variable domain: DVKVTQSSRYLVKRTGEKVFLECVQDMDHENMFWYRQDPGLGLRLIYFSYDVKMKEKGDIPEGYSVSREKKERFSLILESASTNQTSMYLCASSLGLGGDTQYFGPGTRLTVL.

This chain joins TRBV3-1 (or the pseudogene TRBV3-2) and TRBJ2-1, with TRBD2 matching 9 bases. The germline V gene encodes CDR1 LGHDT and CDR2 YNNKEL (reference sequence). The ends lost 1 base at V and 0 bases at J; junction bases unmatched: 1. The CDR3 consists of 16 residues. In nucleotides, the CDR3 is TGTGCCAGCAGCCAAGGACTAGCGGCCTCCTACAATGAGCAGTTCTTC. This sequence encodes CASSQGLAASYNEQFF.

Only one count was recorded for this clone. The chain combines TRBV2 with TRBJ1-1, with a tentative D call TRBD1 (6 bases). The germline V gene encodes CDR1 SNHLY and CDR2 FYNNEI. This CDR3 spans 13 amino acids. V was trimmed by 4 bases and J by 3 bases, leaving 9 bases between them. The CDR3 region is CASSVEGDTEAFF. In nucleotides, the CDR3 is TGTGCCAGCAGTGTCGAGGGGGACACTGAAGCTTTCTTT.

The chain recombines TRBV5-1 with TRBJ1-1; D perhaps matches TRBD1 (6 bases). CDR1 and CDR2 (germline): SGHRS, YFSETQ. With 5 bases removed from V and 1 base from J, the gap between germline ends came to 9 bases. The CDR3 is made up of 13 amino acids. CDR3 DNA: TGCGCCAGCAGATGGACAGAGAACACTGAAGCTTTCTTT. Translating it yields CASRWTENTEAFF.

This clone was counted a single time. The chain combines TRBV5-1 with TRBJ1-1; no clear D. The CDR3 covers 14 residues. CDR1 is SGHRS and CDR2 is YFSETQ in the germline V gene. The V end was cut by 0 bases, the J end by 1 base, with 7 bases between. CDR3 region: CASSLESANTEAFF. For the CDR3, the DNA is TGCGCCAGCAGCTTGGAGAGCGCGAACACTGAAGCTTTCTTT.

In regard to this clone: Other DNA sequences in this specimen translate into the identical CDR3. The J gene is TRBJ1-1, the V gene TRBV5-6; tentatively, D is TRBD1 (6 bases). The CDR3 covers 12 residues. Germline assignment: CDR1 SGHDT and CDR2 YYEEEE. The ends were cut back, 0 bases at V and 11 bases at J, with 11 bases in the middle. As DNA, the CDR3 is TGTGCCAGCAGCTTGGGACAGGTTCGGGCTTTCTTT. It translates to CASSLGQVRAFF.

The chain recombines TRBV5-1 with TRBJ1-2; D is undetermined. Germline V gene data show CDR1 as SGHRS and CDR2 as YFSETQ. This CDR3 is built from 12 residues. V was pared by 3 bases and J by 6 bases, with 9 bases between. The CDR3 DNA follows: TGCGCCAGCAGCTACGGGAGGGATGGCTACACCTTC. Its protein is CASSYGRDGYTF.

The genes are TRBV19 and TRBJ1-2; 10 positions agree with TRBD1. The germline CDR1 and CDR2 sequences are LNHDA and SQIVND (reference sequence). V was clipped by 5 bases and J by 4 bases; unmatched bases: 4. The CDR3 spans 14 residues. The CDR3 region has the DNA TGTGCCAGTAGTTTGACAGGGGGCAGCTATGGCTACACCTTC. It is translated as CASSLTGGSYGYTF. Supplemented by reference TRBV19 and TRBJ1-2, the full variable domain reads DGGITQSPKYLFRKEGQNVTLSCEQNLNHDAMYWYRQDPGQGLRLIYYSQIVNDFQKGDIAEGYSVSREKKESFPLTVTSAQKNPTAFYLCASSLTGGSYGYTFGSGTRLTVV.

The chain joins TRBV6-6 to TRBJ1-6, with D uncertain. The germline gives CDR1 MNHNY, CDR2 SVGAGI (reference sequence). This CDR3 has 13 residues. With 2 bases removed from V and 6 bases from J, the gap between germline ends came to 5 bases. The CDR3 protein is CASSYASNSPLHF. The CDR3 region has the DNA TGTGCCAGCAGTTACGCCAGTAATTCACCCCTCCACTTT.